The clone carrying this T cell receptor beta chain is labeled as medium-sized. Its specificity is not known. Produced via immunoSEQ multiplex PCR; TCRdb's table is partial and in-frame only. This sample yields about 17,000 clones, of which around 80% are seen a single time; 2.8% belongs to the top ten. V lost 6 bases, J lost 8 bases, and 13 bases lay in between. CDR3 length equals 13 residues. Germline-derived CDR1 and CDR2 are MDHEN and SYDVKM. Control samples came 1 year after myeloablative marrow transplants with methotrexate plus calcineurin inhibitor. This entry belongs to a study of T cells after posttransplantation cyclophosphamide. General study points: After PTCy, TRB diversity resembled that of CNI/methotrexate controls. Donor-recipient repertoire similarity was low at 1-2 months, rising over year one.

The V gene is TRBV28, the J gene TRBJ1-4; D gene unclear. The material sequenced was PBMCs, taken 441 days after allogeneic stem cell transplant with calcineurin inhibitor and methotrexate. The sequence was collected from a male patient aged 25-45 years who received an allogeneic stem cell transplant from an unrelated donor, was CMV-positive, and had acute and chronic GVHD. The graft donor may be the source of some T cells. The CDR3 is CASSDGWVEKLFF. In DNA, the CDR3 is TGTGCCAGCAGCGACGGGTGGGTAGAAAAACTGTTTTTT. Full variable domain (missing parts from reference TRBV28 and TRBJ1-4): DVKVTQSSRYLVKRTGEKVFLECVQDMDHENMFWYRQDPGLGLRLIYFSYDVKMKEKGDIPEGYSVSREKKERFSLILESASTNQTSMYLCASSDGWVEKLFFGSGTQLSVL.